This record concerns one T cell receptor beta chain sequence. The sample is drawn from a study of blood T cell repertoires in COVID-19. Study summary: The United States, Italy and Spain provided the acute and convalescent COVID-19 samples.

With 3 bases clipped from V and 15 bases from J, the junction kept 6 bases outside the gene matches. Germline V gene sequence: CDR1 SGHTA, CDR2 FQGNSA. This CDR3 has 12 residues. Per the authors' pipeline: Amplified reference gene primers provided the basis for estimating nucleated cell counts. Using immunoSEQ multiplex PCR, the repertoire was profiled, and TCRdb retains in-frame clones only, with some absent. That table gives V, J and clone size, and the DNA gave D and trimming. The table lists over 600,000 clones, more than 80% of them singletons. V gene TRBV7-2 combines with J gene TRBJ2-1; TRBD2 matches at 9 bases. Sequences were obtained from peripheral blood. The origin of this receptor is a woman between 18 and 29 years old with acute or convalescent COVID-19. The DNA of the CDR3 is TGTGCCAGCAGCTTGCGCGGGGGGGCTGGGTTCTTC. Its protein product is CASSLRGGAGFF.